Presented here are 26 T cell receptor beta chains from one specimen sequenced in a study of T cell responses to AZD1222 COVID-19 vaccine. The table came from immunoSEQ multiplex PCR; TCRdb's copy has only in-frame clones and leaves some out. The sample contains 150,000 to 200,000 clones, over 85% of which appear only once. The sequences come from peripheral blood, collected 28 days after the second AZD1222 dose. All receptors derive from an adult who received the AZD1222 COVID-19 vaccine.

The chain couples TRBV7-2 to TRBJ1-3; D remains unclear. CDR1 SGHTA and CDR2 FQGNSA come from the germline V gene. This CDR3 is 16 amino acids long. V gave up 4 bases and J gave up 4 bases, with 17 bases separating them. CDR3 loop: CASSSSPAISGNTIYF. CDR3 bases: TGTGCCAGCAGCTCCTCCCCGGCAATATCAGGAAACACCATATATTTT.

The V call is TRBV19, the J call TRBJ2-3; 7 positions match TRBD2. Germline trimming cut 9 bases from V and 6 bases from J; bases unmatched to any gene: 12. The CDR3 is 14 amino acids. Germline CDR1 LNHDA, CDR2 SQIVND (reference sequence). CDR3 residues: CASAPGGSWDTQYF. The CDR3 DNA sequence: TGTGCCAGCGCTCCGGGGGGTAGTTGGGATACGCAGTATTTT.

The chain links TRBV7-9 to TRBJ2-1; 7 bases align to TRBD1. From germline, CDR1 is SEHNR and CDR2 FQNEAQ (reference sequence). The CDR3 runs 16 residues. V shed 5 bases, J shed 2 bases, and the junction held 9 bases outside the gene matches. The CDR3: CASSPNKDRPYNEQFF. Here the CDR3 DNA reads TGTGCCAGCAGCCCAAATAAGGACAGGCCCTACAATGAGCAGTTCTTC.

The V gene is TRBV19, the J gene TRBJ1-1, with 7 bases that match TRBD1. The CDR3 spans 15 residues. Unmatched junction bases numbered 6, after V lost 4 bases and J lost 1 base. CDR1 is LNHDA and CDR2 is SQIVND in the germline V gene (reference sequence). The CDR3 protein is CASSRGDSPNTEAFF. CDR3 bases: TGTGCCAGTAGTAGGGGGGACAGCCCGAACACTGAAGCTTTCTTT.

The chain couples TRBV7-2 to TRBJ1-2; D may be TRBD1 (5 bases). Trimming removed 5 bases from V and 0 bases from J, with 13 bases in between. The CDR3 loop spans 15 amino acids. From germline, CDR1 is SGHTA and CDR2 FQGNSA. Here the CDR3 reads CASSRPETANYGYTF. CDR3 bases: TGTGCCAGCAGCCGCCCCGAGACAGCTAACTATGGCTACACCTTC.

The V call is TRBV11-2, the J call TRBJ2-5, with 7 bases that match TRBD2. CDR3 size: 15 residues. The J segment lost 4 bases and the V segment lost 1 base, leaving 6 bases of the junction unmatched. CDR1 SGHAT and CDR2 FQNNGV come from the germline V gene. CDR3 amino acids: CASSLGTSDGETQYF. CDR3 nucleotides: TGTGCCAGCAGCTTAGGTACTAGCGATGGAGAGACCCAGTACTTC.

The J gene is TRBJ1-5, the V gene TRBV4-1; 9 bases are shared with TRBD1. This CDR3 is built from 13 residues. V dropped 4 bases and J dropped 11; count of bases not matched to a gene: 6. CDR1 is MGHRA and CDR2 is YSYEKL in the germline V gene. The CDR3: CASSRTGTGSQHF. CDR3 DNA sequence: TGCGCCAGCAGCCGTACCGGGACAGGGTCCCAGCATTTT.

This clone appeared once. This chain connects TRBV6-1 to TRBJ1-6; no clear D. The CDR3 spans 16 residues. Germline CDR1 MNHNS, CDR2 SASEGT. Trimming left V 4 bases short and J 5 bases short, with 15 bases between. The CDR3 nucleotides are TGTGCCAGCAGTGTGTCCGGACGGCAAAATAATTCACCCCTCCACTTT. Translation gives CASSVSGRQNNSPLHF.

The chain joins TRBV28 to TRBJ1-4; 7 nucleotides align to TRBD1. Germline CDR1 is MDHEN and CDR2 is SYDVKM. J was trimmed by 7 bases and V by 5 bases; bases with no gene match: 4. The CDR3 extends over 13 amino acids. The CDR3 here is CASSAGQSEKLFF. DNA for the CDR3: TGTGCCAGCAGTGCGGGACAGTCTGAAAAACTGTTTTTT.

The chain is built from TRBV6-1 and TRBJ2-7, with 8 bases fitting TRBD2. V shed 10 bases, J shed 7 bases, and the junction held 6 bases outside the gene matches. Per the germline V gene, CDR1 is MNHNS and CDR2 is SASEGT. This CDR3 spans 11 amino acids. The CDR3 reads CATGGVGEQYF. The CDR3 DNA sequence: TGTGCCACCGGGGGGGTAGGAGAGCAGTACTTC.

The chain carries TRBV5-1 and TRBJ2-7, with unresolved D. Trimming left V 3 bases short and J 4 bases short, with 5 bases between. The CDR3 loop spans 11 amino acids. The germline V gene has CDR1 SGHRS and CDR2 YFSETQ. The CDR3 protein is CASSYGYEQYF. Here the CDR3 DNA reads TGCGCCAGCAGCTACGGGTACGAGCAGTACTTC.

The rearrangement links TRBV29-1 to TRBJ1-1; D gene ambiguous. Per the germline V gene, CDR1 is SQVTM and CDR2 is ANQGSEA. Trimming stripped 4 bases from V and 2 bases from J, with 14 bases between. This CDR3 is built from 14 residues. In nucleotides, the CDR3 is TGCAGCGTTGGAAGCCCCTCGGCTAACACTGAAGCTTTCTTT. Encoded protein: CSVGSPSANTEAFF.

J is TRBJ1-5 and V is TRBV19; D is unclear. Germline V gene sequence: CDR1 LNHDA, CDR2 SQIVND (reference sequence). The V end lost 5 bases, the J end lost 0 bases, and 11 bases lay between the germline ends. CDR3 length: 15 residues. The CDR3 region has the DNA TGTGCCAGTAGTCGGACGGGAACTAGCAATCAGCCCCAGCATTTT. It codes for CASSRTGTSNQPQHF.

Only one count was recorded for this clone. The genes are TRBV7-3 and TRBJ2-3, with D possibly called TRBD1 or TRBD2 (5 bases each). CDR1 and CDR2 (germline): SGHTA, FQGTGA. This CDR3 comprises 13 residues. Trimming took off 4 bases at V and 5 bases at J, with 10 bases between the two ends. The CDR3: CASSSGQRDTQYF. The CDR3 DNA reads as TGTGCCAGCAGCTCGGGGCAGAGAGATACGCAGTATTTT.

The chain uses TRBV19 and TRBJ1-1; 9 nucleotides agree with TRBD1. The V gene end was trimmed by 3 bases and the J gene end by 1 base; junction bases not matched to a gene: 3. Germline V gene data show CDR1 as LNHDA and CDR2 as SQIVND (reference sequence). The CDR3 contains 15 residues. DNA for the CDR3: TGTGCCAGTAGTATCACAGGGGGCGGGAACACTGAAGCTTTCTTT. Amino acid sequence: CASSITGGGNTEAFF.

On this clone itself: The sample contains more than one DNA sequence encoding this CDR3. The gene calls are TRBV2 and TRBJ2-1; D gene ambiguous. Per germline, CDR1 SNHLY and CDR2 FYNNEI. This CDR3 has 10 amino acids. V lost 8 bases and J lost 7, with 6 bases in between. The CDR3 nucleotides read TGTGCCAGCGAAGGGAATGAGCAGTTCTTC. Protein sequence: CASEGNEQFF.

The rearrangement uses TRBV7-2 and TRBJ2-5, with a tentative D call TRBD2 (6 bases). This CDR3 region has 14 residues. V was clipped by 5 bases and J by 5 bases, with 15 bases between them. Germline lookup yields CDR1 SGHTA and CDR2 FQGNSA. In DNA, the CDR3 is TGTGCCAGCAGCCCGGGGGTAGCGTGGGAGACCCAGTACTTC. This encodes CASSPGVAWETQYF.

The chain uses TRBV10-3 and TRBJ1-5, with D possibly TRBD1 on 6 matching bases. Between the trimmed V and J ends, which lost 8 bases and 3 bases, there was a span of 17 bases. The CDR3 has 15 amino acids. Germline CDR1 reads ENHRY; CDR2 reads SYGVKD. The CDR3 loop is CAIGVGQSSNQPQHF. The CDR3 DNA reads TGTGCCATCGGCGTCGGACAGAGTTCCAATCAGCCCCAGCATTTT.

The gene calls are TRBV7-9 and TRBJ2-3, with D tentatively TRBD1 or TRBD2 (6 bases each). Germline V gene lookup returns CDR1 SEHNR and CDR2 FQNEAQ (reference sequence). This CDR3 contains 16 residues. The V and J ends lost 7 bases and 0 bases respectively, with 17 bases between them. The CDR3 is CASNGGPSESTDTQYF. The CDR3 bases are TGTGCCAGCAACGGGGGCCCTAGCGAAAGCACAGATACGCAGTATTTT.

The chain uses TRBV5-5 and TRBJ2-3; D may be TRBD1 (6 bases). This CDR3 is 15 amino acids long. The V and J ends lost 4 bases and 0 bases respectively, with 12 bases between them. CDR1 and CDR2 from the germline V gene are SGHKS and YYEKEE (reference sequence). As DNA, the CDR3 is TGTGCCAGCAGCCAGGGACATGCTAGCACAGATACGCAGTATTTT. Translating it yields CASSQGHASTDTQYF.

V gene TRBV28 combines with J gene TRBJ1-2; TRBD1 agrees at 8 bases. Germline CDR1 reads MDHEN; CDR2 reads SYDVKM. CDR3 length equals 12 residues. CDR3 loop: CASDRDNYGYTF. In DNA, the CDR3 is TGTGCATCGGACAGGGATAACTATGGCTACACCTTC.

This chain uses TRBV12-3 or TRBV12-4 with TRBJ2-1; TRBD2 matches 7 bases. Losses at the gene ends were 6 bases for V and 11 bases for J; bases not matched to a gene: 10. The CDR3 has 13 amino acids. In DNA, the CDR3 is TGTGCCAGCAGCCCCCAGCTAGCGGAAAAGCAGTTCTTC. Its protein product is CASSPQLAEKQFF.

The genes are TRBV19 and TRBJ1-1; D is undetermined. Germline-derived CDR1 and CDR2 are LNHDA and SQIVND (reference sequence). The CDR3 is 15 amino acids. The V end lost 6 bases, the J end lost 6 bases, and 20 bases lay between the germline ends. The CDR3 DNA is TGTGCCAGTAGCCACGCGAGAGTTCCAAGAGCTGAAGCTTTCTTT. It is translated as CASSHARVPRAEAFF.

CDR3 sequence (DNA): TGTGCCAGCAGTCCACTAGCGGGAGTTTACGAGCAGTACTTC. It encodes CASSPLAGVYEQYF. J is TRBJ2-7 and V is TRBV6-5, with TRBD2 identical over 11 bases. The trim removed 5 bases at V and 4 bases at J, leaving 4 bases unmatched. The CDR3 runs 14 residues. Germline V CDR1 and CDR2: MNHEY, SVGAGI.

In DNA form, the CDR3 reads TGTGCCAGCAACCGGGACAGCTACTACGAGCAGTACTTC. This sequence encodes CASNRDSYYEQYF. The chain is built from TRBV6-6 and TRBJ2-7; 7 bases are a match to TRBD1. The CDR3 spans 13 residues. The germline CDR1 and CDR2 sequences are MNHNY and SVGAGI (reference sequence). Trimming at V came to 7 bases and at J to 3 bases, leaving 6 bases not matched to a gene.

The rearrangement uses TRBV18 and TRBJ1-3, with D hard to call. Trimming left V 2 bases short and J 0 bases short, with 8 bases between. Germline V CDR1 and CDR2: KGHSH, LQKENI. This CDR3 is built from 15 residues. The CDR3 DNA is TGTGCCAGCTCACCAGGCTCAGGCTCTGGAAACACCATATATTTT. Protein product: CASSPGSGSGNTIYF.